Listed below are T cell receptor beta chains from one sample, sequenced in a study of T cell changes during pregnancy in multiple sclerosis. Generated by immunoSEQ multiplex PCR, the TCRdb table keeps only in-frame clones and is missing some. The sample records approximately 34,000 clones, roughly nine tenths being singletons. The sequencing used CD8+ T cells from peripheral blood mononuclear cells, collected before pregnancy. Every receptor here comes from a female donor with multiple sclerosis, enrolled in a pregnancy study. The CDR3 runs from the conserved cysteine through the conserved F or W. Fields, in order: clone size, J gene, D gene, V gene, CDR3 protein. A D gene is named only where the DNA matches it firmly. A clone size is listed for some rows: how often the clone was seen (once, few, many), or a class if it is expanded.

clone size: NA; J gene: TRBJ2-7; D gene: NA; V gene: TRBV5-6; CDR3 protein: CASSPQGYEQYF
clone size: NA; J gene: TRBJ1-1; D gene: NA; V gene: TRBV2; CDR3 protein: CASSVEDTLIRAFF
clone size: NA; J gene: TRBJ1-5; D gene: NA; V gene: TRBV4-1; CDR3 protein: CASSQPGQSNQPQHF
clone size: NA; J gene: TRBJ1-2; D gene: TRBD1; V gene: TRBV11-2; CDR3 protein: CASSLGPGQGYGYTF
clone size: NA; J gene: TRBJ2-1; D gene: NA; V gene: TRBV27; CDR3 protein: CYGRRGTDEQFF
clone size: NA; J gene: TRBJ1-1; D gene: NA; V gene: TRBV14; CDR3 protein: CASSRGGNTEAFF
clone size: NA; J gene: TRBJ2-7; D gene: NA; V gene: TRBV10-3; CDR3 protein: CAISGGNYEQYF
clone size: NA; J gene: TRBJ2-7; D gene: NA; V gene: TRBV7-4; CDR3 protein: CASKPLNEQYF
clone size: NA; J gene: TRBJ1-3; D gene: NA; V gene: TRBV5-6; CDR3 protein: CASSLATGYSGNTIYF
clone size: few; J gene: TRBJ2-1; D gene: NA; V gene: TRBV4-2; CDR3 protein: CASSQEFGTPNEQFF
clone size: NA; J gene: TRBJ2-7; D gene: TRBD1; V gene: TRBV19; CDR3 protein: CASSSGTGYYEQYF
clone size: NA; J gene: TRBJ2-7; D gene: NA; V gene: TRBV5-1; CDR3 protein: CASSFTGNYEQYF
clone size: NA; J gene: TRBJ1-1; D gene: NA; V gene: TRBV5-1; CDR3 protein: CASSLDRGTEAFF
clone size: NA; J gene: TRBJ2-3; D gene: TRBD2; V gene: TRBV7-3; CDR3 protein: CASSFSGYTDTQYF
clone size: NA; J gene: TRBJ1-5; D gene: NA; V gene: TRBV2; CDR3 protein: CASSEARAHQPQHF
clone size: NA; J gene: TRBJ1-2; D gene: TRBD1; V gene: TRBV7-8; CDR3 protein: CASSLGKRQGVLYGYTF
clone size: NA; J gene: TRBJ1-2; D gene: NA; V gene: TRBV4-3; CDR3 protein: CASSQVLAGDGYTF
clone size: NA; J gene: TRBJ2-7; D gene: NA; V gene: TRBV6-1; CDR3 protein: CASSDPGQGGIYEQYF
clone size: NA; J gene: TRBJ1-2; D gene: TRBD1; V gene: TRBV5-4; CDR3 protein: CASPDRDGYTF
clone size: NA; J gene: TRBJ2-2; D gene: NA; V gene: TRBV9; CDR3 protein: CASSVAQGTGELFF
clone size: NA; J gene: TRBJ2-7; D gene: TRBD1; V gene: TRBV5-6; CDR3 protein: CASREGTGSYEQYF
clone size: NA; J gene: TRBJ1-1; D gene: NA; V gene: TRBV9; CDR3 protein: CASTTSRTADNTEAFF
clone size: NA; J gene: TRBJ1-6; D gene: NA; V gene: TRBV10-3; CDR3 protein: CAISEEGSYNSPLHF
clone size: NA; J gene: TRBJ1-4; D gene: NA; V gene: TRBV6-5; CDR3 protein: CASSLAGARSEKLFF
clone size: NA; J gene: TRBJ1-1; D gene: NA; V gene: TRBV27; CDR3 protein: CASRGARSVEAFF
clone size: NA; J gene: TRBJ2-7; D gene: TRBD2; V gene: TRBV4-1; CDR3 protein: CASSLSPGTTLSYEQYF
clone size: NA; J gene: TRBJ2-7; D gene: TRBD2; V gene: TRBV2; CDR3 protein: CASSEPALAGGRSVYEQYF
clone size: NA; J gene: TRBJ2-7; D gene: TRBD2; V gene: TRBV6-1; CDR3 protein: CASSEAPRAGVDEQYF
clone size: once; J gene: TRBJ1-5; D gene: NA; V gene: TRBV19; CDR3 protein: CASSVVQGFNQPQHF
clone size: once; J gene: TRBJ1-4; D gene: NA; V gene: TRBV4-2; CDR3 protein: CASSQGEGPATNEKLFF
clone size: NA; J gene: TRBJ2-2; D gene: NA; V gene: TRBV5-5; CDR3 protein: CASSLVEDTGELFF
clone size: NA; J gene: TRBJ2-5; D gene: NA; V gene: TRBV11-3; CDR3 protein: CASSLVVGRDQYF
clone size: NA; J gene: TRBJ1-2; D gene: TRBD1; V gene: TRBV27; CDR3 protein: CASSSVGQAYGYTF
clone size: NA; J gene: TRBJ2-5; D gene: TRBD2; V gene: TRBV13; CDR3 protein: CASSSTGTSSETQYF
clone size: NA; J gene: TRBJ2-5; D gene: TRBD1; V gene: TRBV6-1; CDR3 protein: CASRGTGGETQYF
clone size: few; J gene: TRBJ2-7; D gene: TRBD1; V gene: TRBV6-5; CDR3 protein: CASGPPDREVYEQYF
clone size: NA; J gene: TRBJ2-7; D gene: NA; V gene: TRBV14; CDR3 protein: CASSLSGEFYEQYF
clone size: NA; J gene: TRBJ1-1; D gene: NA; V gene: TRBV6-5; CDR3 protein: CASSYSTRGAEAFF
clone size: NA; J gene: TRBJ2-5; D gene: NA; V gene: TRBV7-6; CDR3 protein: CASSLTPYQETQYF
clone size: NA; J gene: TRBJ2-1; D gene: NA; V gene: TRBV6-1; CDR3 protein: CASTGFDEQFF
clone size: NA; J gene: TRBJ2-7; D gene: NA; V gene: TRBV4-2; CDR3 protein: CASSQGLGAVYEQYF
clone size: NA; J gene: TRBJ1-2; D gene: NA; V gene: TRBV27; CDR3 protein: CASRRTGYTNYGYTF
clone size: NA; J gene: TRBJ2-1; D gene: TRBD1; V gene: TRBV11-3; CDR3 protein: CASSPRGQGAHHEQFF
clone size: NA; J gene: TRBJ1-1; D gene: TRBD1; V gene: TRBV6-5; CDR3 protein: CASSYSAGGSYGAFF
clone size: NA; J gene: TRBJ2-1; D gene: NA; V gene: TRBV19; CDR3 protein: CASSILENEQFF
clone size: NA; J gene: TRBJ1-4; D gene: TRBD1; V gene: TRBV5-4; CDR3 protein: CASSPDVGQGAEKLFF
clone size: NA; J gene: TRBJ1-1; D gene: NA; V gene: TRBV5-1; CDR3 protein: CASSLTTAVEAFF
clone size: NA; J gene: TRBJ1-2; D gene: NA; V gene: TRBV5-6; CDR3 protein: CASSFLRQVSNPANYGYTF